This entry lists 12 T cell receptor beta chains sequenced from one sample in a study of shared clonotypes between healthy human individuals (TCRdb year 2020). The library was produced with the immunoSEQ multiplex PCR assay. Not all clones reach the TCRdb copy of this immuneACCESS table, which keeps in-frame sequences only. Checked studies attribute under half of the gap to unresolved V genes and leave the rest unexplained. Present in this sample are some 360,000 clones, around four fifths of which were seen just once. The ten biggest clones cover about 10% of the sample. Sequenced sample: memory CD4+ T cells sorted from blood. Read against the paper, the sample's cell subset or site label means: CD45RA-negative fraction. These receptors originate from a man aged 25-45 years in good health.

This clone was seen at least ten times. The rearrangement joins TRBV7-2 to TRBJ1-2, with TRBD1 matching over 10 bases. V dropped 5 bases and J dropped 3; count of bases not matched to a gene: 9. The CDR3 has 16 amino acids. Germline-derived CDR1 and CDR2 are SGHTA and FQGNSA. CDR3 residues: CASSNLTGQGYYGYTF. CDR3 DNA sequence: TGTGCCAGCAGCAACCTGACGGGACAGGGGTACTATGGCTACACCTTC.

The chain uses TRBV19 and TRBJ2-1, with D perhaps matching TRBD2 (6 bases). Trimming left V 3 bases short and J 8 bases short, with 23 bases between. The CDR3 sequence is 17 residues long. Germline loops: CDR1 LNHDA, CDR2 SQIVND (reference sequence). The CDR3, as DNA: TGTGCCAGTAGTATCCTTGAGGCCTGGGGGGAGGCTCATGAGCAGTTCTTC. Protein sequence: CASSILEAWGEAHEQFF. The full variable domain, rest sourced from reference TRBV19 and TRBJ2-1, is DGGITQSPKYLFRKEGQNVTLSCEQNLNHDAMYWYRQDPGQGLRLIYYSQIVNDFQKGDIAEGYSVSREKKESFPLTVTSAQKNPTAFYLCASSILEAWGEAHEQFFGPGTRLTVL.

This chain connects TRBV7-9 to TRBJ1-1; D is ambiguous. This CDR3 contains 13 residues. Trimming pared 0 bases from V and 11 bases from J, leaving 13 bases between. Germline V gene data show CDR1 as SEHNR and CDR2 as FQNEAQ (reference sequence). The CDR3 bases are TGTGCCAGCAGCTTAGCGGCCGAAGGAACGGCTTTCTTT. Encoded protein: CASSLAAEGTAFF.

As DNA, the CDR3 is TGTGCCATCAGTGAGTCGACAAGTCCGACAGGGGGCGAGCAGTACTTC. Protein sequence: CAISESTSPTGGEQYF. V usage is TRBV10-3 and J usage is TRBJ2-7; 9 bases are a match to TRBD1. The junction had 9 bases not matched to a gene; V was cut back by 0 bases and J by 6 bases. The CDR3 sequence is 16 residues long. Per germline, CDR1 ENHRY and CDR2 SYGVKD.

This clone was found a few times. The chain uses TRBV11-3 and TRBJ2-3, with 8 positions matching TRBD2. There are 14 residues in the CDR3. The V gene end was trimmed by 6 bases and the J gene end by 3 bases; junction bases not matched to a gene: 5. CDR1 and CDR2 (germline): SGHNT, YENEEA. The CDR3 loop is CASSGGGRTDTQYF. The CDR3 DNA sequence: TGTGCCAGCAGTGGTGGCGGGAGGACAGATACGCAGTATTTT. The full variable domain, completed using reference TRBV11-3 and TRBJ2-3, is EAGVVQSPRYKIIEKKQPVAFWCNPISGHNTLYWYLQNLGQGPELLIRYENEEAVDDSQLPKDRFSAERLKGVDSTLKIQPAELGDSAVYLCASSGGGRTDTQYFGPGTRLTVL.

This chain uses TRBV2 with TRBJ1-4; D is uncertain. Germline CDR1 reads SNHLY; CDR2 reads FYNNEI. The ends were cut back, 4 bases at V and 0 bases at J, with 9 bases in the middle. The CDR3 spans 15 residues. In nucleotides, the CDR3 is TGTGCCAGCAGTGTACGGGAATCAACTAATGAAAAACTGTTTTTT. This translates into CASSVRESTNEKLFF. The whole variable domain, filled in from reference TRBV2 and TRBJ1-4, reads EPEVTQTPSHQVTQMGQEVILRCVPISNHLYFYWYRQILGQKVEFLVSFYNNEISEKSEIFDDQFSVERPDGSNFTLKIRSTKLEDSAMYFCASSVRESTNEKLFFGSGTQLSVL.

This rearrangement joins TRBV7-2 to TRBJ2-2, with D tentatively TRBD1 (6 bases). V lost 10 bases to trimming and J lost 7 bases, with 25 bases between them. The germline gives CDR1 SGHTA, CDR2 FQGNSA. CDR3 length: 16 residues. The CDR3 DNA reads TGTGCCACCTCATATACGGCAGGGGCGTTAAGCGGGGAGCTGTTTTTT. This gives the protein CATSYTAGALSGELFF.

V and J are TRBV19 and TRBJ2-5; 9 bases agree with TRBD1. The CDR3 spans 16 residues. V gave up 4 bases and J gave up 5 bases; unmatched junction bases: 11. In germline, CDR1 is LNHDA, CDR2 SQIVND (reference sequence). CDR3 coding DNA: TGTGCCAGTAGTACCCTAGGGGACAGGGCGGGGGAGACCCAGTACTTC. The encoded protein is CASSTLGDRAGETQYF.

The chain uses TRBV7-2 and TRBJ2-2; D ambiguous. The germline V and J ends were trimmed by 2 bases and 0 bases, with 1 base remaining between them. CDR1 SGHTA and CDR2 FQGNSA come from the germline V gene. The CDR3 is 13 residues long. Here the CDR3 reads CASSLPNTGELFF. CDR3 nucleotides: TGTGCCAGCAGCTTACCGAACACCGGGGAGCTGTTTTTT.

The chain couples TRBV29-1 to TRBJ2-5, with D hard to call. V was shortened by 4 bases and J by 5 bases, with 2 bases between the two germline ends. There are 9 residues in the CDR3. The germline gives CDR1 SQVTM, CDR2 ANQGSEA. The CDR3 region is CSVGETQYF. The CDR3, as DNA: TGCAGCGTTGGGGAGACCCAGTACTTC.

The chain carries TRBV19 and TRBJ2-7; 9 nucleotides line up with TRBD1. CDR1 is LNHDA, CDR2 SQIVND, per germline (reference sequence). CDR3 length equals 14 residues. V gave up 9 bases and J gave up 6 bases; unmatched junction bases: 12. This CDR3 reads CASNPGQGRLEQYF. The CDR3 DNA follows: TGTGCCAGCAACCCAGGACAGGGGAGGCTCGAGCAGTACTTC.

The J gene is TRBJ2-1, the V gene TRBV7-2; the match to TRBD2 covers 11 bases. J lost 9 bases, V lost 4 bases, and 11 bases had no gene match. The CDR3 spans 16 residues. Germline values: CDR1 SGHTA, CDR2 FQGNSA. CDR3 region: CASSSLAGGGWGEQFF. CDR3 DNA: TGTGCCAGCAGCTCCCTAGCGGGAGGAGGTTGGGGTGAGCAGTTCTTC.